The present T cell receptor beta chain was sequenced within a study of OX40 agonist ivuxolimab in advanced cancers. As for the study in general: The study gave patients intravenous ivuxolimab at 0.01 to 10 mg/kg every 2 weeks. Partial responses were seen in three patients, one with hepatocellular carcinoma and two with cutaneous melanoma. Overall study results and limits: Relative to CD4+, CD8+ T cells held more expanded clones on average.

As for this clone: Its antigen is unknown.

Trimming removed 4 bases from V and 4 bases from J, with 11 bases in between. CDR3 length equals 13 residues. From germline, CDR1 is SEHNR and CDR2 FQNEAQ (reference sequence). Systemic immunosuppression or a history of autoimmune disease excluded patients. The assay was immunoSEQ multiplex PCR, and TCRdb's table has in-frame clones only and misses some. The sample lists tens of thousands of clones, roughly 84% occurring once. The chain links TRBV7-9 to TRBJ2-7; D gene unclear. Material: CD4+ or CD8+ T cells sorted from blood, obtained in a trial of the OX40 agonist ivuxolimab. This receptor was identified in an adult with an advanced solid tumor such as melanoma, head and neck, liver or kidney cancer. The CDR3 nucleotides read TGTGCCAGCAGCTCATCCTTTCTATACGAGCAGTACTTC. Encoded protein: CASSSSFLYEQYF.